The clone carrying this TCR beta chain came up a few times. Its antigen is not identified. Trimming at V came to 2 bases and at J to 6 bases, leaving 11 bases not matched to a gene. Germline values: CDR1 SGDLS, CDR2 YYNGEE. This CDR3 spans 16 amino acids. TCRdb itself ran the 5' RACE reads through MiXCR, one entry per CDR3 protein. Among about 570,000 distinct CDR3 sequences listed, just under 10% were seen once. The data originate from a study of identical twins. Study results and caveats: Cross-sectional statistical analysis was relied on for the conclusions, without the same donors being followed. Shared out-of-frame alpha sequences (those common to twins) showed excess low generation probability.

The same data also went into a second study, on yellow fever vaccine responses in identical twins. That source notes: Twins' vaccine T cell responses were reported to seem partly convergent and partly personalized.

The chain combines TRBV9 with TRBJ2-3; TRBD2 agrees at 8 bases. Sequencing was done on a sample of PBMCs. This TCR derives from a woman aged 18 to 35 in good health. The CDR3 nucleotides read TGTGCCAGCAGCGTGGCCGTTCGGGGGGGCCCCGATACGCAGTATTTT. It codes for CASSVAVRGGPDTQYF. The full variable domain, rest sourced from reference TRBV9 and TRBJ2-3, is DSGVTQTPKHLITATGQRVTLRCSPRSGDLSVYWYQQSLDQGLQFLIQYYNGEERAKGNILERFSAQQFPDLHSELNLSSLELGDSALYFCASSVAVRGGPDTQYFGPGTRLTVL.